This T cell receptor (beta chain) was found in a study of T-cell memory formation after mild COVID-19 (dated by TCRdb to the early 2020s). In terms of the full investigation: Most TCR sequence clusters were specific to one of the two donors. Longitudinal TCRalpha and TCRbeta repertoire sequencing tracked T-cell clones expanding and contracting after mild COVID-19 in a couple of donors. The cohort comprised two young, previously healthy adult volunteers, one female and one male. The investigation overall reported the following: Clones contracting from day 15 to 85 had balanced CD4/CD8 phenotypes, while a second wave expanding from day 15 to 37 was biased towards CD4+. Contracting CD4+ clones appeared mostly in the CM and EM memory subsets, whereas CD8+ clones were enriched in EMRA. Only two mild cases were covered by the study, and larger cohorts that include severe cases with pre-infection samples were considered necessary. Some responding clones were found in pre-infection memory, which suggests that pre-existing cross-reactive memory T cells took part in the SARS-CoV-2 response. SARS-CoV-2 specificity of the second-wave clones peaking on day 37 was not confirmed.

The sample holds many counts of this clonotype. The target of this receptor is not known. No much larger clonotype is one base removed from it; base qualities were not supplied. Ficoll-Paque density gradient centrifugation was used to isolate PBMCs. Reads for this sample came from an Illumina NovaSeq 6000. Using 5'RACE with constant-segment primers, TCRalpha and TCRbeta cDNA libraries were constructed, with sample barcodes and unique molecular identifiers added in the process. RNA was extracted from every sample with Trizol reagent. Library amplification was performed in two PCR steps, and a second sample barcode and Illumina TruSeq adapters were introduced in the second step. The libraries were sequenced on an Illumina NovaSeq using 2 x 150 bp paired-end reads. Per the source publication's procedure: The reads were demultiplexed and collapsed into UMI-guided consensus sequences using migec v1.2.7. With mixcr v2.1.11, UMI consensuses were aligned to TRA and TRB V and J templates and assembled into clonotypes. Clonotypes were classified as expanded or contracted when called significant by both edgeR and NoisET, with noise models trained on biological replicates. For edgeR calls, a false discovery rate-adjusted p below 0.01 and a log2 fold-change threshold of 1 were applied. PCA with hierarchical clustering of max-normalized trajectories of the 1000 most abundant clonotypes was used as exploratory dynamics analysis. Each responding clone was given a CD4 or CD8 phenotype based on the CD4+ and CD8+ repertoires, which had been sequenced separately. In-frame beta chains were kept once TCRdb had trimmed the public reads at Q25 with fastp and called clones with MiXCR. Identical CDR3 proteins give one entry, which carries the most common genes and DNA. The authors' filters were not applied to this entry. The sample table holds approximately 40,000 distinct CDR3 sequences, of which 10% to 12% were seen once. The ten largest clones capture 25% to 30% of the sample.

Deletion took 7 bases off V and 6 bases off J, with a span of 15 bases between the germline ends. The CDR3 has 14 amino acids, counting the end cysteine and phenylalanine. Solely the CDR3 DNA is kept, with 42 bases framed from the first base. The source of this sequence is a young man who had mild COVID-19 (a few samples of this study predate the infection). The sample titles of this study are shuffled in the database, so cell type and time point are left out; the donor was told from shared clones. The rearranged segments are TRBV12-3 or TRBV12-4 and TRBJ2-2; TRBD2 is a possible D gene, resting on 6 matching bases. Sequenced input: PBMCs or a T cell subset sorted from them (not recorded which). The DNA reads TGTGCCAGCACCCCGAGCAGGAGGGCCGGGGAGCTGTTTTTT. Its protein product is CASTPSRRAGELFF.